Sequencing of this TCR beta chain was carried out in a study of blood T cell repertoires in COVID-19. Study background: Samples representing acute and convalescent COVID-19 were sourced from the United States, Italy and Spain. From T cells, B-cell-depleted T cells, or PBMCs came the material, which was cDNA or gDNA.

Authors' data handling: Counts of nucleated cells, estimated from reference gene primer amplification, were obtained. Some clones are missing from TCRdb's copy, which holds only in-frame ones; the method was immunoSEQ multiplex PCR. Clone size and V and J calls were adopted from that table, with D and trimming inferred from the DNA. The sample yields about 230,000 clones, over 80% seen once. The V end was cut by 1 base, the J end by 3 bases, with 6 bases between. Germline V lookup: CDR1 SGHAT, CDR2 FQNNGV. CDR3 size: 13 residues. Sequenced material: peripheral blood. The chain recombines TRBV11-2 with TRBJ2-5; weak D call: TRBD1 (5 bases). The sequence was obtained from a woman aged 70-85 years with active or convalescent COVID-19. The CDR3 DNA follows: TGTGCCAGCAGCTTAGTCAGGGAAGAGACCCAGTACTTC. The encoded protein is CASSLVREETQYF.